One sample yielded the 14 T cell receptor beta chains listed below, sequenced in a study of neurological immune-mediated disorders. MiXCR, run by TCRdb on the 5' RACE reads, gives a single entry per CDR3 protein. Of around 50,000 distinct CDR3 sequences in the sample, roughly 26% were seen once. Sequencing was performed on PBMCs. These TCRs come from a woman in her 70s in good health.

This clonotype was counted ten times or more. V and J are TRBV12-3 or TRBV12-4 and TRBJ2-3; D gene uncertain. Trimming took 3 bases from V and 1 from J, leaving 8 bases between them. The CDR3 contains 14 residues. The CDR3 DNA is TGTGCCAGCAGTTTCGACTTAGGCACAGATACGCAGTATTTT. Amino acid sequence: CASSFDLGTDTQYF.

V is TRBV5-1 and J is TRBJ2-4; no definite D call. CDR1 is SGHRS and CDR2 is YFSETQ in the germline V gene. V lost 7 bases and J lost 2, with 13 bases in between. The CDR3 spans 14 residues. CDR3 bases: TGCGCCAGCCGGTCCGAGTGGTCCAAAAACATTCAGTACTTC. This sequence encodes CASRSEWSKNIQYF.

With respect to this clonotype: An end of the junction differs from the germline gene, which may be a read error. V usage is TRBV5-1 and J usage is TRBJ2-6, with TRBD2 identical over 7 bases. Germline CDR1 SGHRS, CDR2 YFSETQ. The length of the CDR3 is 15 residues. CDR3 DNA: TGCGCCAGCAACTTGGGAGGGGCTGGGGCCAACGTCCTGACTTTT. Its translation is CASNLGGAGANVLTF.

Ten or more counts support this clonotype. This CDR3 is CASSQRGGAADTQYF. DNA of the CDR3: TGTGCCAGCAGCCAGCGTGGGGGAGCGGCAGATACGCAGTATTTT. The chain uses TRBV7-2 and TRBJ2-3, with D possibly being TRBD1 or TRBD2 (5 bases each). The CDR3 is 15 residues long. The V and J ends lost 5 bases and 4 bases respectively, with 16 bases between them. Per the germline V gene, CDR1 is SGHTA and CDR2 is FQGNSA.

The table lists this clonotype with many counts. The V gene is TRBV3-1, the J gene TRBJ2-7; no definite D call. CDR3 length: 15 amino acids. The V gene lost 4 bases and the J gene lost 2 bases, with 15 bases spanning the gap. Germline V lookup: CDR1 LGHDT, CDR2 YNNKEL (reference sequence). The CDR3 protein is CASSRGGIRPYEQYF. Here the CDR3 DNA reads TGTGCCAGCAGCCGTGGTGGGATACGTCCCTACGAGCAGTACTTC.

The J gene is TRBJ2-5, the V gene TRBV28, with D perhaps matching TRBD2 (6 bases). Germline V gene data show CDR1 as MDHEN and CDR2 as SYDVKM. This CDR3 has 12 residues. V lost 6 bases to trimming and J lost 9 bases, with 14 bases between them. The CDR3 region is CASRPPGGAQYF. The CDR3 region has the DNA TGTGCCAGCAGGCCCCCGGGCGGGGCCCAGTACTTC. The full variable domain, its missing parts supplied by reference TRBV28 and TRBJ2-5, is DVKVTQSSRYLVKRTGEKVFLECVQDMDHENMFWYRQDPGLGLRLIYFSYDVKMKEKGDIPEGYSVSREKKERFSLILESASTNQTSMYLCASRPPGGAQYFGPGTRLLVL.

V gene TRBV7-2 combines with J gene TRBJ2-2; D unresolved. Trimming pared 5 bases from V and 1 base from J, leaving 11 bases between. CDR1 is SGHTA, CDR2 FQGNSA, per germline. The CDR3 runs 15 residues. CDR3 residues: CASSLRARNTGELFF. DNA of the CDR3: TGTGCCAGCAGCCTAAGAGCCAGGAACACCGGGGAGCTGTTTTTT.

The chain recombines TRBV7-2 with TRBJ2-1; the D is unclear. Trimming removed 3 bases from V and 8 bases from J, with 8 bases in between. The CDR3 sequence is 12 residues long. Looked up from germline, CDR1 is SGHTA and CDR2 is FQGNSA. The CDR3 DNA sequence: TGTGCCAGCAGCTTTTTAGCCGATGAGCAGTTCTTC. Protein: CASSFLADEQFF. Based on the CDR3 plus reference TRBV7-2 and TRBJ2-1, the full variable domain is GAGVSQSPSNKVTEKGKDVELRCDPISGHTALYWYRQSLGQGLEFLIYFQGNSAPDKSGLPSDRFSAERTGGSVSTLTIQRTQQEDSAVYLCASSFLADEQFFGPGTRLTVL.

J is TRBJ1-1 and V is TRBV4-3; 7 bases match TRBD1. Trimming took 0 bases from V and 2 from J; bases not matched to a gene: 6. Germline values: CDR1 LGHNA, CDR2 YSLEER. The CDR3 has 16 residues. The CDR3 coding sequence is TGCGCCAGCAGCCAAGAGGCGGGACAGTATAACACTGAAGCTTTCTTT. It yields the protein CASSQEAGQYNTEAFF.

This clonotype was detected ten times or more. Here the CDR3 reads CASRTTGHYGYTF. CDR3 in DNA: TGTGCCAGCAGAACTACTGGGCACTATGGCTACACCTTC. The chain links TRBV6-5 to TRBJ1-2; D not certain. This CDR3 has 13 residues. V lost 6 bases, J lost 3 bases, and 11 bases lay in between. Germline loops: CDR1 MNHEY, CDR2 SVGAGI.

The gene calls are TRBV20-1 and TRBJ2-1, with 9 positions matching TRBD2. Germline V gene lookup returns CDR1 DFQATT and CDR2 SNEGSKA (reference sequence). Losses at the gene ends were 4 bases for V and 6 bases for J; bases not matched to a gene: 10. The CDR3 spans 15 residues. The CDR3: CSAIRGAGGSNEQFF. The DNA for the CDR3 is TGCAGTGCTATAAGGGGGGCGGGAGGGTCCAATGAGCAGTTCTTC.

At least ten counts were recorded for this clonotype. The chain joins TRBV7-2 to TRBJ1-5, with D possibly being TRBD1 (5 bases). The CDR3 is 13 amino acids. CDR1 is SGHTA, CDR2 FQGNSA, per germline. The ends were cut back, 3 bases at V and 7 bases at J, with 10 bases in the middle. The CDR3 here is CASSFWGEQPQHF. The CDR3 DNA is TGTGCCAGCAGCTTCTGGGGGGAGCAGCCCCAGCATTTT. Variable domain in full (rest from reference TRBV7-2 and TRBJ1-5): GAGVSQSPSNKVTEKGKDVELRCDPISGHTALYWYRQSLGQGLEFLIYFQGNSAPDKSGLPSDRFSAERTGGSVSTLTIQRTQQEDSAVYLCASSFWGEQPQHFGDGTRLSIL.

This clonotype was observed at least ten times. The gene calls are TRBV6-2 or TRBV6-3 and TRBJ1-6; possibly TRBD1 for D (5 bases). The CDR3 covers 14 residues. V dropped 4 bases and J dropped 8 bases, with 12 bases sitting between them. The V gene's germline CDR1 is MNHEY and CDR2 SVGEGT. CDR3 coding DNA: TGTGCCAGCAGTTGGGACGGATTTTATTCACCCCTCCACTTT. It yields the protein CASSWDGFYSPLHF.

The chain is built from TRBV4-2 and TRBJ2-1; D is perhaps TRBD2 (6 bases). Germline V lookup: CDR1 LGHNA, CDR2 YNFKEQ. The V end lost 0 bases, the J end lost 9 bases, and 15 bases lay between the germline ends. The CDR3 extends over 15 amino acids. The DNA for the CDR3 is TGTGCCAGCAGCCAAGACTGGAGGGCCGTCCCTGAGCAGTTCTTC. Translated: CASSQDWRAVPEQFF.